Shown below are 30 T cell receptor beta chains from a single sample sequenced in a study of T cells in Graves' hyperthyroidism and ophthalmopathy. Using RNA transcripts as the source, TCR beta CDR3 regions were amplified. In the first-round RT-PCR of the TCR CDR3, the HTBI primer set was used. TCRdb reprocessed the multiplex PCR reads via MiXCR and lists one record per CDR3 protein. This table has around 480,000 distinct CDR3 sequences, about an eighth appearing once. Sequenced material: blood. The receptors derive from a woman between 18 and 29 years old with Graves' hyperthyroidism.

This clonotype has a handful of counts. The J gene is TRBJ1-1, the V gene TRBV20-1; D not resolved. V lost 3 bases and J 5 bases, leaving 16 bases between the germline ends. The CDR3 runs to 14 residues. Germline loops: CDR1 DFQATT, CDR2 SNEGSKA (reference sequence). CDR3: CSARSSGIRTEAFF. The CDR3 region has the DNA TGCAGTGCTAGGTCATCGGGCATTCGGACTGAAGCTTTCTTT.

This clonotype was seen a handful of times. The V and J genes are TRBV5-6 and TRBJ2-1; D gene uncertain. This CDR3 spans 14 amino acids. Germline lookup yields CDR1 SGHDT and CDR2 YYEEEE. Trimming stripped 1 base from V and 7 bases from J, with 12 bases between. CDR3 amino acids: CASSLRISLNEQFF. The CDR3 coding sequence is TGTGCCAGCAGCTTGCGGATTAGCTTAAATGAGCAGTTCTTC.

Only one count was recorded for this clonotype. This may come from a read error, since a much larger clone is one base off. Lacking the conserved final phenylalanine or tryptophan, this CDR3 likely reflects a read error. The J gene is TRBJ1-2, the V gene TRBV20-1, with D perhaps TRBD1 (5 bases). The CDR3 consists of 13 residues. V dropped 6 bases and J dropped 2 bases, with 13 bases sitting between them. CDR1 is DFQATT and CDR2 is SNEGSKA in the germline V gene (reference sequence). The chain's CDR3 is CSAGAGTNYGYTL. DNA for the CDR3: TGCAGTGCCGGGGCAGGAACCAACTATGGCTACACCCTC.

This clonotype was recorded many times. The chain is built from TRBV12-3 or TRBV12-4 and TRBJ2-1; the match to TRBD1 covers 7 bases. The CDR3 is made up of 15 amino acids. V lost 5 bases, J lost 6 bases, and 10 bases stayed unmatched. CDR3 in DNA: TGTGCCAGCAGTCCGACAGGGAGCCTTAGCAATGAGCAGTTCTTC. Encoded protein: CASSPTGSLSNEQFF.

This clonotype was counted many times. This sequence joins TRBV20-1 and TRBJ2-2; 8 bases are shared with TRBD2. V was pared by 5 bases and J by 2 bases, with 7 bases of the junction left unmatched. The CDR3 contains 15 residues. Germline V gene sequence: CDR1 DFQATT, CDR2 SNEGSKA (reference sequence). CDR3 nucleotide sequence: TGCAGTGCTCGTACGGGAGGGAGTAACACCGGGGAGCTGTTTTTT. This codes for CSARTGGSNTGELFF.

This clonotype has a count of ten or more. V usage is TRBV12-3 or TRBV12-4 and J usage is TRBJ2-4, with 8 bases identical to TRBD2. CDR3 length: 16 amino acids. J lost 10 bases, V lost 0 bases, and 11 bases had no gene match. As DNA, the CDR3 is TGTGCCAGCAGTTTAGCGGAAGCGGGAGAGGTGGGGATTCAGTACTTC. Its protein product is CASSLAEAGEVGIQYF.

This clonotype occurred many times. The gene calls are TRBV6-1 and TRBJ2-1, with a possible D match to TRBD1 (6 bases). Germline-derived CDR1 and CDR2 are MNHNS and SASEGT. Trimming removed 3 bases at V and 12 bases at J, with 12 bases between. The CDR3 consists of 12 residues. DNA of the CDR3: TGTGCCAGCAGTGACTCTGGGGACACGCAGTTCTTC. It specifies CASSDSGDTQFF.

This clonotype occurred many times. V usage is TRBV3-1 and J usage is TRBJ1-2; D gene uncertain. The CDR3 totals 15 residues. V lost 0 bases, J lost 0 bases, and 8 bases lay in between. CDR1 and CDR2 (germline): LGHDT, YNNKEL (reference sequence). CDR3 protein: CASSQEDGPNYGYTF. As DNA, the CDR3 is TGTGCCAGCAGCCAAGAGGACGGCCCTAACTATGGCTACACCTTC.

The J gene is TRBJ1-5, the V gene TRBV20-1; D uncertain. The CDR3 contains 15 residues. Germline CDR1 and CDR2: DFQATT and SNEGSKA (reference sequence). V dropped 3 bases and J dropped 6 bases, with 18 bases sitting between them. CDR3 residues: CSARDPGSDGQPQHF. For the CDR3, the DNA is TGCAGTGCTAGGGACCCTGGGAGTGATGGTCAGCCCCAGCATTTT.

The genes are TRBV7-2 and TRBJ2-7, with D unresolved. The germline V and J ends were trimmed by 3 bases and 2 bases, with 11 bases remaining between them. Per germline, CDR1 SGHTA and CDR2 FQGNSA. The CDR3 has 14 residues. CDR3 in DNA: TGTGCCAGCAGCTTCCCGCCCAGAACCTACGAGCAGTACTTC. This translates into CASSFPPRTYEQYF.

This clonotype was seen ten or more times. This chain uses TRBV27 with TRBJ1-3; D is unclear. Germline V CDR1 and CDR2: MNHEY, SMNVEV (reference sequence). The CDR3 is 12 amino acids. Deletions cut 8 bases from V and 0 bases from J, with 5 bases between. CDR3 region: CASVSSGNTIYF. The CDR3 nucleotides read TGTGCCAGCGTAAGCTCTGGAAACACCATATATTTT.

This clonotype was seen many times. The chain carries TRBV12-3 or TRBV12-4 and TRBJ1-4; 12 bases align to TRBD1. The ends lost 8 bases at V and 7 bases at J; junction bases unmatched: 11. The CDR3 loop spans 16 amino acids. The CDR3 region has the DNA TGTGCCAGCCTCGGGAGGGACAGGGGGCGCACTGAAAAACTGTTTTTT. As protein: CASLGRDRGRTEKLFF.

The J gene is TRBJ2-5, the V gene TRBV5-1; TRBD2 aligns across 9 bases. The germline V gene has CDR1 SGHRS and CDR2 YFSETQ. This CDR3 region has 16 residues. Trimming at V came to 1 base and at J to 3 bases, leaving 7 bases not matched to a gene. The CDR3 DNA is TGCGCCAGCAGCTTGTCAGCGGGAGGAGGGAAAGAGACCCAGTACTTC. Translated: CASSLSAGGGKETQYF.

Ten or more counts support this clonotype. The J gene is TRBJ2-7, the V gene TRBV12-5, with 8 bases matching TRBD2. This CDR3 contains 16 residues. Germline CDR1 reads LGHNT; CDR2 reads FRNRAP. V gave up 6 bases and J gave up 3 bases; unmatched junction bases: 13. The CDR3 here is CASGRGGGGRNYEQYF. The CDR3 coding sequence is TGTGCTAGTGGCCGGGGGGGTGGCGGGAGAAACTACGAGCAGTACTTC.

This sequence joins TRBV7-3 and TRBJ2-1; 13 bases are a match to TRBD2. Trimming cost V 5 bases and J 15 bases; bases outside gene matches: 10. The CDR3 has 14 residues. Germline loops: CDR1 SGHTA, CDR2 FQGTGA. The CDR3 bases are TGTGCCAGCAGCCCGAAACTAGCGGGAGGGCCTCCGTTCTTC. This encodes CASSPKLAGGPPFF.

This clonotype was found a few times. The gene calls are TRBV18 and TRBJ1-5; D gene unclear. Germline loops: CDR1 KGHSH, CDR2 LQKENI. With 3 bases removed from V and 5 bases from J, the gap between germline ends came to 17 bases. The CDR3 is made up of 16 amino acids. This CDR3 is CASSPYRRPADQPQHF. The CDR3 nucleotides read TGTGCCAGCTCACCCTATCGGCGACCCGCGGATCAGCCCCAGCATTTT.

This chain uses TRBV5-1 with TRBJ2-1; D is possibly TRBD2 (5 bases). From germline, CDR1 is SGHRS and CDR2 YFSETQ. Deletions cut 0 bases from V and 0 bases from J, with 10 bases between. The CDR3 consists of 16 residues. The CDR3 DNA is TGCGCCAGCAGCTTGGCCGACGGAGGCTCCTACAATGAGCAGTTCTTC. It specifies CASSLADGGSYNEQFF.

This clonotype has at least ten counts. The CDR3 is CASSLGWGQSTEAFF. CDR3 sequence (DNA): TGCGCCAGCAGCTTGGGATGGGGGCAGAGCACTGAAGCTTTCTTT. The chain is built from TRBV5-1 and TRBJ1-1; D perhaps matches TRBD1 (6 bases). This CDR3 is built from 15 residues. The ends were cut back, 0 bases at V and 4 bases at J, with 13 bases in the middle. Germline V gene sequence: CDR1 SGHRS, CDR2 YFSETQ.

J is TRBJ1-1 and V is TRBV12-3 or TRBV12-4; maybe TRBD1 (5 bases). The CDR3 loop spans 12 amino acids. Between the trimmed V and J ends, which lost 3 bases and 10 bases, there was a span of 12 bases. The CDR3 reads CASSFTAGLAFF. The CDR3 DNA sequence: TGTGCCAGCAGTTTTACTGCAGGGTTAGCTTTCTTT.

This clonotype has more than one count but fewer than ten. The rearrangement joins TRBV19 to TRBJ2-7; the match to TRBD1 covers 8 bases. The CDR3 loop spans 13 amino acids. Germline-derived CDR1 and CDR2 are LNHDA and SQIVND (reference sequence). V shed 3 bases, J shed 7 bases, and the junction held 5 bases outside the gene matches. The CDR3 region has the DNA TGTGCCAGTAGTATTGAGACAGGGGAAGAGCAGTACGTC. It specifies CASSIETGEEQYV.

This clonotype has just a few counts. This chain joins TRBV20-1 and TRBJ2-7; no clear D. There are 13 residues in the CDR3. In germline, CDR1 is DFQATT, CDR2 SNEGSKA (reference sequence). The V gene lost 1 base and the J gene lost 2 bases, with 9 bases spanning the gap. CDR3 bases: TGCAGTGCTAGAGGCCTTCTACCCTACGAGCAGTACGTC. Protein sequence: CSARGLLPYEQYV.

This clonotype was counted ten times or more. This sequence joins TRBV29-1 and TRBJ1-3; TRBD1 matches at 8 bases. This CDR3 comprises 16 residues. Germline CDR1 reads SQVTM; CDR2 reads ANQGSEA. V trimming: 1 base; J trimming: 2 bases; junction bases outside the gene matches: 7. CDR3 sequence reads: CSVEVGTGGAGNTIYF. In DNA form, the CDR3 reads TGCAGCGTTGAAGTGGGAACAGGGGGGGCTGGAAACACCATATATTTT.

This clonotype was found many times. The chain couples TRBV12-3 or TRBV12-4 to TRBJ2-3, with unresolved D. This CDR3 spans 14 amino acids. The V and J ends lost 6 bases and 5 bases respectively, with 15 bases between them. CDR3 loop: CASRRGTPGDTQYF. CDR3 nucleotides: TGTGCCAGCAGACGAGGCACCCCGGGAGATACGCAGTATTTT.

There are a few counts of this clonotype. The chain has TRBV7-9 and TRBJ2-7; no firm D call. CDR3 length: 15 residues. V dropped 5 bases and J dropped 2 bases, with 16 bases sitting between them. Germline CDR1 reads SEHNR; CDR2 reads FQNEAQ (reference sequence). The DNA of the CDR3 is TGTGCCAGCAGCACCACGGTGGCCGCGGCCTACGAGCAGTACTTC. Protein product: CASSTTVAAAYEQYF.

This clonotype was observed at least ten times. The rearrangement links TRBV11-2 to TRBJ2-1; D not certain. Germline V CDR1 and CDR2: SGHAT, FQNNGV. The CDR3 totals 13 residues. V lost 5 bases and J 7 bases, leaving 12 bases between the germline ends. The CDR3 loop is CASSPLSSNEQFF. In DNA, the CDR3 is TGTGCCAGCAGCCCCCTTTCATCGAATGAGCAGTTCTTC. The entire variable domain, with the rest obtained from reference TRBV11-2 and TRBJ2-1, is as follows: EAGVAQSPRYKIIEKRQSVAFWCNPISGHATLYWYQQILGQGPKLLIQFQNNGVVDDSQLPKDRFSAERLKGVDSTLKIQPAKLEDSAVYLCASSPLSSNEQFFGPGTRLTVL.

The genes are TRBV7-3 and TRBJ2-2; 13 nucleotides match TRBD2. Germline V lookup: CDR1 SGHTA, CDR2 FQGTGA. The length of the CDR3 is 16 residues. V dropped 4 bases and J dropped 8; count of bases not matched to a gene: 7. CDR3 protein: CASSSGLAGVSGELFF. CDR3 sequence (DNA): TGTGCCAGCAGCTCAGGACTAGCGGGAGTCTCGGGGGAGCTGTTTTTT.

There are many counts of this clonotype. CDR3 sequence reads: CASRSGTIQETQYF. CDR3 nucleotides: TGTGCCAGCAGATCTGGGACTATCCAAGAGACCCAGTACTTC. The chain uses TRBV7-6 and TRBJ2-5; TRBD2 agrees at 7 bases. The CDR3 is 14 amino acids. The V gene's germline CDR1 is SGHVS and CDR2 FNYEAQ. Trimming at V came to 6 bases and at J to 1 base, leaving 5 bases not matched to a gene.

This clonotype has just one count. The chain couples TRBV5-1 to TRBJ2-5; perhaps D is TRBD1 or TRBD2 (5 bases each). This CDR3 has 15 residues. V lost 4 bases and J lost 6, with 19 bases in between. Germline loops: CDR1 SGHRS, CDR2 YFSETQ. This chain's CDR3 is CASSAQGASKQTQYF. DNA of the CDR3: TGCGCCAGCAGCGCACAAGGGGCTAGCAAGCAGACCCAGTACTTC.

This clonotype was detected only a few times. The rearrangement joins TRBV5-1 to TRBJ1-4, with D unclear. This CDR3 is built from 15 residues. Germline CDR1 reads SGHRS; CDR2 reads YFSETQ. Trimming pared 2 bases from V and 7 bases from J, leaving 15 bases between. This CDR3 reads CASSFRGREGEKLFF. The CDR3, as DNA: TGCGCCAGCAGCTTTAGAGGAAGAGAAGGTGAAAAACTGTTTTTT.

The chain uses TRBV5-4 and TRBJ1-2, with 10 bases aligning to TRBD1. Germline V gives CDR1 SGHNT, CDR2 YYREEE (reference sequence). CDR3 length: 14 residues. Trimming cost V 4 bases and J 8 bases; bases outside gene matches: 8. CDR3 sequence reads: CASSPTGTGVGYTF. CDR3 DNA: TGTGCCAGCAGCCCGACGGGGACAGGGGTAGGCTACACCTTC.